This passage covers 9 T cell receptor beta chains from one sample sequenced in a study of immune heterogeneity within non-small cell lung tumors. As template, the study used bulk tumor genomic DNA at 550 to 650 ng per sample. Biopsies, several per primary tumor and spaced far apart, were collected during surgery. Each patient presented with untreated, newly diagnosed non-small cell lung cancer and received curative surgery. Multiplex PCR was performed with 32 V and 13 J primers, and it amplified TCR beta CDR3. Via MiXCR, TCRdb re-called the multiplex PCR reads, giving one row per CDR3 protein. Of roughly 13,000 distinct CDR3 sequences listed, around 21% are singletons. The sequencing sample was made of lung tumor tissue. These receptors were obtained from a man aged 55 to 70 with non-small cell lung cancer.

For this clonotype: A much bigger clone sits one base away, suggesting this may be a read error. The genes are TRBV10-2 and TRBJ2-1, with D perhaps being TRBD1 or TRBD2 (6 bases each). CDR1 is WSHSY, CDR2 SAAADI, per germline. This CDR3 is 14 amino acids long. CDR3 coding DNA: TGCGCCAGCACGGAGGGGGAAGCCTACGATGAGCAGTTCTTC. Its protein product is CASTEGEAYDEQFF.

This rearrangement joins TRBV9 to TRBJ2-3; 8 bases align to TRBD2. This CDR3 comprises 14 residues. Looked up from germline, CDR1 is SGDLS and CDR2 is YYNGEE. J was trimmed by 0 bases and V by 6 bases; bases with no gene match: 3. CDR3 amino acids: CASTPSGSTDTQYF. In nucleotides, the CDR3 is TGTGCCAGCACCCCTAGCGGGAGCACAGATACGCAGTATTTT.

With respect to this clonotype: A much larger clone lies a single base off, so this may be a read error. CDR3 nucleotide sequence: TGCAGTGCTAGATTTCCTAGCGGGATACCCTACAATGAGCAGTTCTTC. It translates to CSARFPSGIPYNEQFF. The chain joins TRBV20-1 to TRBJ2-1, with 9 nucleotides matching TRBD2. The CDR3 is 16 residues long. Germline V gene data show CDR1 as DFQATT and CDR2 as SNEGSKA (reference sequence). The trim removed 2 bases at V and 2 bases at J, leaving 7 bases unmatched.

This clonotype was recorded at least ten times. The chain combines TRBV28 with TRBJ1-1; D possibly corresponds to TRBD1 (6 bases). V was shortened by 3 bases and J by 1 base, with 18 bases between the two germline ends. This CDR3 region has 17 residues. Germline V gene lookup returns CDR1 MDHEN and CDR2 SYDVKM. The CDR3 loop reads CASSLGLGRDKNTEAFF. DNA of the CDR3: TGTGCCAGCAGTTTGGGCTTGGGCAGGGACAAGAACACTGAAGCTTTCTTT.

This clonotype has only a few counts. The V call is TRBV2, the J call TRBJ2-1; D not certain. Germline V gives CDR1 SNHLY, CDR2 FYNNEI. Trimming pared 0 bases from V and 1 base from J, leaving 7 bases between. This CDR3 has 15 residues. The CDR3 protein is CASSEATPSYNEQFF. The CDR3 DNA reads as TGTGCCAGCAGTGAAGCGACACCTTCCTACAATGAGCAGTTCTTC.

Remarks on this clonotype: Given a much more abundant clone one base away, this may be a read error. The chain uses TRBV6-9 and TRBJ2-2, with 8 bases fitting TRBD2. Germline V gene data show CDR1 as MNHGY and CDR2 as SVAAGI. The CDR3 contains 19 residues. The V segment lost 3 bases and the J segment 0 bases; nucleotides outside the gene matches: 12. The CDR3 loop reads CASSYDGTRGSSNTGELFF. The CDR3, as DNA: TGTGCCAGCAGTTACGACGGGACTAGAGGGAGTTCGAACACCGGGGAGCTGTTTTTT.

V gene TRBV2 combines with J gene TRBJ2-5; D might be TRBD2 (6 bases). The CDR3 is 15 residues long. Trimming left V 6 bases short and J 5 bases short, with 19 bases between. CDR1 and CDR2 (germline): SNHLY, FYNNEI. CDR3 sequence: CASSGGFSGTETQYF. DNA for the CDR3: TGTGCCAGCAGCGGTGGTTTCTCGGGGACTGAGACCCAGTACTTC.

The CDR3 spells CASSLGTSFHEQYF. The DNA of the CDR3 is TGTGCCAGCAGCTTAGGGACTAGCTTCCACGAGCAGTACTTC. The chain carries TRBV7-2 and TRBJ2-7; 8 bases align to TRBD2. Losses at the gene ends were 1 base for V and 5 bases for J; bases not matched to a gene: 4. Per the germline V gene, CDR1 is SGHTA and CDR2 is FQGNSA. The CDR3 has 14 residues.

V is TRBV14 and J is TRBJ1-1; no reliable D call. Germline CDR1 and CDR2: SGHDN and FVKESK. The CDR3 length is 13 residues. Deletions cut 5 bases from V and 2 bases from J, with 9 bases between. Here the CDR3 DNA reads TGTGCCAGCAGCTACGGTGGTAACACTGAAGCTTTCTTT. Its protein is CASSYGGNTEAFF.